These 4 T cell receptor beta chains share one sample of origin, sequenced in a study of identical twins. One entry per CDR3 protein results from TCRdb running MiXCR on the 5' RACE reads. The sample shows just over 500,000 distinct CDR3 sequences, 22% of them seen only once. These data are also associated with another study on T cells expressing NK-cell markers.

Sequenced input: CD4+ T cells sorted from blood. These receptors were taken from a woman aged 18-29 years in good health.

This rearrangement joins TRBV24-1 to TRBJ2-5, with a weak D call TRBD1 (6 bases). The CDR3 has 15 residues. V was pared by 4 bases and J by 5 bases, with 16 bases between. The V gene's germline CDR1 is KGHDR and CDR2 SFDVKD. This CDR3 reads CATSDATGSQETQYF. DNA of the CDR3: TGTGCCACCAGTGACGCAACAGGGAGTCAGGAGACCCAGTACTTC.

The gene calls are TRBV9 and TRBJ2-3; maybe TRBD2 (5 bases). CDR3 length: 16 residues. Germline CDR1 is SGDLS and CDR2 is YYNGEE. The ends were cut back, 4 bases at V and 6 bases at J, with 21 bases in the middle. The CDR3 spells CASSPALAGLVDTQYF. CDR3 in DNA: TGTGCCAGCAGCCCCGCTTTGGCGGGTCTGGTTGATACGCAGTATTTT.

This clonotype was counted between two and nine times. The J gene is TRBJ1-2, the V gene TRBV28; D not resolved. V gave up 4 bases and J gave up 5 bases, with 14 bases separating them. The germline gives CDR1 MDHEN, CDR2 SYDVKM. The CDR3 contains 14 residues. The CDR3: CASSSGIPLYGYTF. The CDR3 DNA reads TGTGCCAGCAGTTCCGGGATACCTTTATATGGCTACACCTTC.

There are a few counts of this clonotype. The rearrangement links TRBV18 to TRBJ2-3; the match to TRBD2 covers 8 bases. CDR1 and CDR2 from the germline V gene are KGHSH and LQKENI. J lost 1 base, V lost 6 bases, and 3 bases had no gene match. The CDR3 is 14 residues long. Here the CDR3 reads CASSATSGTDTQYF. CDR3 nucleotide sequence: TGTGCCAGCTCCGCGACTAGCGGCACAGATACGCAGTATTTT.